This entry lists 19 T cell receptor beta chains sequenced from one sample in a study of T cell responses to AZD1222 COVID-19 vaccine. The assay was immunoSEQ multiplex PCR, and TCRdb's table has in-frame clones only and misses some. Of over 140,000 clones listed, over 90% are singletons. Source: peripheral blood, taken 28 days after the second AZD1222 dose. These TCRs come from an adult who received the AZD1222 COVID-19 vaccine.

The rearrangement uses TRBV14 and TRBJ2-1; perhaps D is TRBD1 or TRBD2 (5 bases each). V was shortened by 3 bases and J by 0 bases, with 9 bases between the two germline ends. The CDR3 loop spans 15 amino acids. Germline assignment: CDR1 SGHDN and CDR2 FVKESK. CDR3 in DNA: TGTGCCAGCAGCCAGGGGGTGAGCTCCTACAATGAGCAGTTCTTC. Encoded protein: CASSQGVSSYNEQFF.

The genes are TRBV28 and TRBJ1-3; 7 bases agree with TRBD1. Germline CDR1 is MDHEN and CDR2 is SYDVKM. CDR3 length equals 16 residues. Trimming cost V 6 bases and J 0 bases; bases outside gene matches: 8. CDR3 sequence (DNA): TGTGCCAGCAGGGATCCGGGACAGAACTCTGGAAACACCATATATTTT. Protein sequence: CASRDPGQNSGNTIYF.

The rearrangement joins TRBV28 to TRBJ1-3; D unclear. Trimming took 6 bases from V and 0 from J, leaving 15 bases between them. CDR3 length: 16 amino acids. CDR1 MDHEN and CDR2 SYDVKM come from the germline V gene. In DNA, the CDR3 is TGTGCCAGCAGCCCCGGAGGCCCTAGCTCTGGAAACACCATATATTTT. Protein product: CASSPGGPSSGNTIYF.

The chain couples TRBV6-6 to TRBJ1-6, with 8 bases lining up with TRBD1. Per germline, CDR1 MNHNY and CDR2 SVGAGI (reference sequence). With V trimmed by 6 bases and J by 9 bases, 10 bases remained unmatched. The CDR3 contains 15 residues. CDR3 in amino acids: CASRPGQGHSSPLHF. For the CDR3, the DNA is TGTGCCAGCAGACCCGGACAGGGCCATTCTTCACCCCTCCACTTT.

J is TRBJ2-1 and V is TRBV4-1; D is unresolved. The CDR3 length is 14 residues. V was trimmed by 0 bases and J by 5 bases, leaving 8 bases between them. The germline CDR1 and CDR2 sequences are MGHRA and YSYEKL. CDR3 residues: CASSQDPWNNEQFF. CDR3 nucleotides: TGCGCCAGCAGCCAAGATCCGTGGAACAATGAGCAGTTCTTC.

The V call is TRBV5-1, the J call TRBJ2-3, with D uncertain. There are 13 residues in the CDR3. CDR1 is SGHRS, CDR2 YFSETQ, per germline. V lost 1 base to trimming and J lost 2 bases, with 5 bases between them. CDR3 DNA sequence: TGCGCCAGCAGCTTGCCTACCACAGATACGCAGTATTTT. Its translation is CASSLPTTDTQYF.

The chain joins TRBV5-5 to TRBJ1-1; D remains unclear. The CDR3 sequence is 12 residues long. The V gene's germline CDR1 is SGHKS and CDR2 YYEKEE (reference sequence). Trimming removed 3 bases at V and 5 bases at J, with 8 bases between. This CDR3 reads CASSWRATEAFF. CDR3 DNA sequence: TGTGCCAGCAGCTGGAGGGCAACTGAAGCTTTCTTT.

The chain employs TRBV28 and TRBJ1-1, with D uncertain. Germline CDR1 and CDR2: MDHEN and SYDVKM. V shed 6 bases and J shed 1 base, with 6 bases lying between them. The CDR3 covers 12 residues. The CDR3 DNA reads TGTGCCAGCAGATCGGAGAACACTGAAGCTTTCTTT. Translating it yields CASRSENTEAFF.

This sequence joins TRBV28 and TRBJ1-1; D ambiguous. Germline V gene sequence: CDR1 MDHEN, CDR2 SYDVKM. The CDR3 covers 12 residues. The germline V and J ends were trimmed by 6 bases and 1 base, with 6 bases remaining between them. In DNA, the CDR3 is TGTGCCAGCAGACCAGGGAACACTGAAGCTTTCTTT. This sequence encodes CASRPGNTEAFF.

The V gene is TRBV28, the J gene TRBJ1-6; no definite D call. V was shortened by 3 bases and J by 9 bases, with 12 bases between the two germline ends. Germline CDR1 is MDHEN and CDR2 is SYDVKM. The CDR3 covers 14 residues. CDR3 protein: CASSLSGGSSPLHF. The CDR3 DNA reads TGTGCCAGCAGTTTGAGTGGTGGGAGTTCACCCCTCCACTTT.

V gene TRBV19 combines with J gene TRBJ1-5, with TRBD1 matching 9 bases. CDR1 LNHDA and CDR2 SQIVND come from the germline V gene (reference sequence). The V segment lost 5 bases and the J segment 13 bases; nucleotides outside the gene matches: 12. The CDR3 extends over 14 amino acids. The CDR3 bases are TGTGCCAGTAGTGTCGGGACAGGGCGAAGTTTTCAGCATTTT. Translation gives CASSVGTGRSFQHF.

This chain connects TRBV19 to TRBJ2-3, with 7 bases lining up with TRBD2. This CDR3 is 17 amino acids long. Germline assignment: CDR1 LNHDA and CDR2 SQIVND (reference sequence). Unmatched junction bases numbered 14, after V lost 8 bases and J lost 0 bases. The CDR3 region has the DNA TGTGCCAGTTCGACGGAAGGGACTACCCGGAGCACAGATACGCAGTATTTT. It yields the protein CASSTEGTTRSTDTQYF. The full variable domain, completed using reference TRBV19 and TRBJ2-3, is DGGITQSPKYLFRKEGQNVTLSCEQNLNHDAMYWYRQDPGQGLRLIYYSQIVNDFQKGDIAEGYSVSREKKESFPLTVTSAQKNPTAFYLCASSTEGTTRSTDTQYFGPGTRLTVL.

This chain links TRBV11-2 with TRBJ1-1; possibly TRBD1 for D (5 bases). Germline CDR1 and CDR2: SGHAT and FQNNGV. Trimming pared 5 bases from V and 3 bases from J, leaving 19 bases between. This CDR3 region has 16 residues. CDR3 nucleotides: TGTGCCAGCAGCCTAAGGGGTGGGGCCCTGGACACTGAAGCTTTCTTT. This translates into CASSLRGGALDTEAFF.

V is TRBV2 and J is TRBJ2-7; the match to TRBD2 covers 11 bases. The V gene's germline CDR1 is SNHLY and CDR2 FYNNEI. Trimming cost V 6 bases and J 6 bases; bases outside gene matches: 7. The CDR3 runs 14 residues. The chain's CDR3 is CASRLLAGAGEQYF. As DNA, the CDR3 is TGTGCCAGCAGATTACTAGCGGGAGCTGGCGAGCAGTACTTC. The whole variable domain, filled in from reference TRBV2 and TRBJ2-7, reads EPEVTQTPSHQVTQMGQEVILRCVPISNHLYFYWYRQILGQKVEFLVSFYNNEISEKSEIFDDQFSVERPDGSNFTLKIRSTKLEDSAMYFCASRLLAGAGEQYFGPGTRLTVT.

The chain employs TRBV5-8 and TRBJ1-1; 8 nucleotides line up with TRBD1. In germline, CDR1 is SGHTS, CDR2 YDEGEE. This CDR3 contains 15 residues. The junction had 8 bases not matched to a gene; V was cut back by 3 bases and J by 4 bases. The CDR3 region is CASSWGRGLGTEAFF. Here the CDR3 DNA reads TGTGCCAGCAGCTGGGGCAGGGGGCTAGGCACTGAAGCTTTCTTT.

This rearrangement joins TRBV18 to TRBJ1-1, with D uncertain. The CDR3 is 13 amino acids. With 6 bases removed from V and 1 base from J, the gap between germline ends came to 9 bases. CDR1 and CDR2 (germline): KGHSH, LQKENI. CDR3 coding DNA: TGTGCCAGCTCGACCACCGAGAACACTGAAGCTTTCTTT. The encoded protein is CASSTTENTEAFF.

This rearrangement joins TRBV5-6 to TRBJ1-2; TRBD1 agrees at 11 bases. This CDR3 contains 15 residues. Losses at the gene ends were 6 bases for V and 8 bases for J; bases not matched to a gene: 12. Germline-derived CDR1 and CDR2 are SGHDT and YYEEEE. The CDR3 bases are TGTGCCAGCACCATGCCAGGACAGGGGGCTTTCGGCTACACCTTC. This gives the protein CASTMPGQGAFGYTF. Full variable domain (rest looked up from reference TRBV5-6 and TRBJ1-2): DAGVTQSPTHLIKTRGQQVTLRCSPKSGHDTVSWYQQALGQGPQFIFQYYEEEERQRGNFPDRFSGHQFPNYSSELNVNALLLGDSALYLCASTMPGQGAFGYTFGSGTRLTVV.

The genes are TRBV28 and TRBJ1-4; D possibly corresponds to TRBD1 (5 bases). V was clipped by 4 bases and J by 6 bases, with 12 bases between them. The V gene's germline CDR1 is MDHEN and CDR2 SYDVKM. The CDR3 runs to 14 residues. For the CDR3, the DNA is TGTGCCAGCAGTTCCCCTCAGGGACATGAAAAACTGTTTTTT. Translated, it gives CASSSPQGHEKLFF.

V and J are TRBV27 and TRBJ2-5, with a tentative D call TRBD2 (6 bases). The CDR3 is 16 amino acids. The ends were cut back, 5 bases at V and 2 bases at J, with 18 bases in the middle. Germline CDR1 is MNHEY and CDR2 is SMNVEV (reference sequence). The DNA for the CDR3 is TGTGCCAGCAGTGCCCTCGGAGGGCCTTTACAAGAGACCCAGTACTTC. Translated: CASSALGGPLQETQYF.